A selection of T cell receptor beta chains follows, all from one sample in a study of OX40 agonist ivuxolimab in advanced cancers. Some clones are missing from TCRdb's copy, which holds only in-frame ones; the method was immunoSEQ multiplex PCR. In the table there are around 100,000 clones, roughly nine tenths of which are singletons. The sequencing used CD4+ or CD8+ T cells sorted from blood, collected in a trial of the OX40 agonist ivuxolimab. These receptors originate from an adult with an advanced solid tumor such as melanoma, head and neck, liver or kidney cancer. The CDR3 runs from the conserved cysteine through the conserved F or W. The D gene is left open where the match is weak. Where a row states a size, it is once, few, many or the class of an expanded clone; other rows omit it.

j_call	d_call	v_call	clone_size	cdr3_nt	cdr3_aa
TRBJ2-1	NA	TRBV28	NA	TGTGCCAGCAGTTTGGTCCCGGGCTCCTACAATGAGCAGTTCTTC	CASSLVPGSYNEQFF
TRBJ2-7	NA	TRBV29-1	NA	TGCAGCGTCGTCACACCTGAAGGGGGTCCCTCCTACGAGCAGTACTTC	CSVVTPEGGPSYEQYF
TRBJ1-2	NA	TRBV4-1	NA	TGCGCCAGCAGCCAAGACGAGGGGCGCGGAGTTGGCTACACCTTC	CASSQDEGRGVGYTF
TRBJ1-2	NA	TRBV5-1	NA	TGCGCCAGCAGCTTAGCAGGGTTGCTTGGCTACACCTTC	CASSLAGLLGYTF
TRBJ1-1	NA	TRBV9	once	TGTGCCAGCAGCGTAGACAGGGAGACCGACACTGAAGCTTTCTTT	CASSVDRETDTEAFF
TRBJ2-3	NA	TRBV7-2	NA	TGTGCCAGCAGCAGGGCTAAGGGAGTGTTGGATACGCAGTATTTT	CASSRAKGVLDTQYF
TRBJ1-1	NA	TRBV6-5	NA	TGTGCCAGCAGGGAGGGACTTCCTAACACTGAAGCTTTCTTT	CASREGLPNTEAFF
TRBJ2-6	NA	TRBV7-2	NA	TGTGCCAGCAGCGACGGTAGTGGCTCTGGGGCCAACGTCCTGACTTTC	CASSDGSGSGANVLTF
TRBJ2-3	NA	TRBV6-5	NA	TGTGCCAGCAGTAACCGGAGGACAGATACGCAGTATTTT	CASSNRRTDTQYF
TRBJ2-3	NA	TRBV5-4	NA	TGTGCCAGCAGCACACGGGACACGGCTAGCACAGATACGCAGTATTTT	CASSTRDTASTDTQYF
TRBJ2-7	NA	TRBV10-3	NA	TGTGCCATCAGTGGGACCTACGAGCAGTACTTC	CAISGTYEQYF
TRBJ1-2	TRBD1	TRBV6-6	NA	TGTGCCAGCAGTGGCAGGGGGCTCGGCTATGGCTACACCTTC	CASSGRGLGYGYTF
TRBJ2-2	NA	TRBV28	NA	TGTGCCAGCAGTTTACATGGTAGCGGTTTCACCGGGGAGCTGTTTTTT	CASSLHGSGFTGELFF
TRBJ2-1	NA	TRBV4-1	NA	TGCGCCAGCAGCCACCAAGGGGGAGGAAGCTCCTACAATGAGCAGTTCTTC	CASSHQGGGSSYNEQFF
TRBJ1-1	TRBD1	TRBV30	NA	TGTGCCTGGACGAGGGGGCCGGAGGGAGCTTTCTTT	CAWTRGPEGAFF
TRBJ2-7	TRBD1	TRBV29-1	NA	TGCAGCGTTGTCGACAGGGTTACTATGGGAGAGCAGTACTTC	CSVVDRVTMGEQYF
TRBJ2-5	TRBD2	TRBV30	NA	TGTGCCTGGAGTGTCGGGAGGCGGGAGACCCAGTACTTC	CAWSVGRRETQYF
TRBJ1-3	NA	TRBV6-5	NA	TGTGCCAGCAGTTACGGAGGATCCGGAAACACCATATATTTT	CASSYGGSGNTIYF
TRBJ2-5	NA	TRBV7-2	once	TGTGCCAGCAGCTTTCTGGGGGCAAAAGAGACCCAGTACTTC	CASSFLGAKETQYF
TRBJ2-1	NA	TRBV5-1	NA	TGCGCCAGCAGACGATCACAGGGTTCCTCCTACAATGAGCAGTTCTTC	CASRRSQGSSYNEQFF
TRBJ2-1	NA	TRBV7-9	NA	TGTGCCAGCAGCGCCGTCGGGACGTTCTACAATGAGCAGTTCTTC	CASSAVGTFYNEQFF
TRBJ2-7	NA	TRBV4-3	NA	TGCGCCAGCAGCCAAGGGCAGGAGCCCTACGAGCAGTACTTC	CASSQGQEPYEQYF
TRBJ1-1	NA	TRBV30	NA	TGTGCCTGGAATAGGGGGAATCTAAAAGTGGACCAAACTGAAGCTTTCTTT	CAWNRGNLKVDQTEAFF
TRBJ2-7	NA	TRBV4-3	NA	TGCGCCAGCAGCCAAGGCAGGGGTTCCTACGAGCAGTACTTC	CASSQGRGSYEQYF
TRBJ2-7	TRBD1	TRBV19	NA	TGTGCCAGTAAATCGGGACAGGGCCTCTACGAGCAGTACTTC	CASKSGQGLYEQYF
TRBJ1-2	TRBD1	TRBV19	NA	TGTGCCAGTCGGCAACCGACAGGGTCCGGGGGTGGCTACACCTTC	CASRQPTGSGGGYTF
TRBJ1-2	NA	TRBV5-5	NA	TGTGCCAGCAGCTTAATACAGGGAAACTATGGCTACACCTTC	CASSLIQGNYGYTF
TRBJ2-2	NA	TRBV4-1	NA	TGCGCCAGCAGCCAAGATTGGGGCGTCATTGTCACCGGGGAGCTGTTTTTT	CASSQDWGVIVTGELFF
TRBJ1-1	NA	TRBV4-3	NA	TGCGCCAGCAGCCAAGATCTGTGGGGGAACACTGAAGCTTTCTTT	CASSQDLWGNTEAFF
TRBJ1-2	TRBD1	TRBV20-1	NA	TGCAGTGTCGGGGACAGCTATGGCTACACCTTC	CSVGDSYGYTF
TRBJ2-3	NA	TRBV28	NA	TGTGCCAGCAGGGGCAGAACGCAGTATTTT	CASRGRTQYF
TRBJ2-5	NA	TRBV29-1	NA	TGCAGCGTTAGTCTGTGGCAGACCCAGTACTTC	CSVSLWQTQYF
TRBJ1-2	NA	TRBV30	NA	TGTGCCTGGAGTGTACTCCCCCACGGCTACACCTTC	CAWSVLPHGYTF
TRBJ1-2	TRBD1	TRBV7-2	NA	TGTGCCAGCAGCTTAGGACAGGGAGGCTATGGCTACACCTTC	CASSLGQGGYGYTF
TRBJ2-3	NA	TRBV18	NA	TGTGCCAGCTCACCAAGGGGACGCGATACGCAGTATTTT	CASSPRGRDTQYF
TRBJ1-2	TRBD1	TRBV7-9	NA	TGCGCCAGCGGGGACAGGGACAGCTATGGCTACACCTTC	CASGDRDSYGYTF
TRBJ2-7	TRBD1	TRBV29-1	NA	TGCAGCGTTGAAATACGTAAGCACAGGGGGTTGCGATACGAGCAGTACTTC	CSVEIRKHRGLRYEQYF
TRBJ1-1	NA	TRBV5-1	once	TGCGCCAGCAGCTTGGTTGTATCGATGAACACTGAAGCTTTCTTT	CASSLVVSMNTEAFF
TRBJ2-1	TRBD2	TRBV29-1	NA	TGCAGCGTCCCCAGGCCGGGGCTAGCGGGGGGTAGGGAGCAGTTCTTC	CSVPRPGLAGGREQFF
TRBJ2-7	NA	TRBV28	NA	TGTGCCAGCAGTTTAAGTTACGGCGGGACCTACGAGCAGTACTTC	CASSLSYGGTYEQYF
TRBJ2-7	NA	TRBV28	NA	TGTGCCAGCACCGACCTCCGGGATTCCTACGAGCAGTACTTC	CASTDLRDSYEQYF
TRBJ1-6	NA	TRBV30	NA	TGTGCCTGGGTCCGGATCCTGGGATCACCCCTCCACTTT	CAWVRILGSPLHF
TRBJ2-7	TRBD1	TRBV27	NA	TGTGCCAGCAGTTCGACAGGGGCCGCGGGATCACACGAGCAGTACTTC	CASSSTGAAGSHEQYF
TRBJ2-7	NA	TRBV7-2	NA	TGTGCCAGCAGCTTAACAGGAATAGGTGGCGAGCAGTACTTC	CASSLTGIGGEQYF
TRBJ1-5	NA	TRBV4-3	NA	TGCGCCAGCAGCCAAGATTGGGGAGGAAATCAGCCCCAGCATTTT	CASSQDWGGNQPQHF
TRBJ2-3	NA	TRBV29-1	NA	TGCAGCGTCCGAGGAGGGTCAGCTAGCACAGATACGCAGTATTTT	CSVRGGSASTDTQYF
TRBJ1-5	TRBD1	TRBV18	NA	TGTGCCAGCTCCTCCGAGGACAGGGTTAGCAATCAGCCCCAGCATTTT	CASSSEDRVSNQPQHF
TRBJ1-2	NA	TRBV19	NA	TGTGCCAGTAGTATAGGGACAGTGGCTGGCTACACCTTC	CASSIGTVAGYTF
TRBJ2-7	TRBD2	TRBV19	NA	TGTGCCAGTAGTATAGATCTCCTAGCGGGAGGGCGTATCTACGAGCAGTACTTC	CASSIDLLAGGRIYEQYF
TRBJ2-7	TRBD1	TRBV28	NA	TGTGCCAGCAGTTCCCGGACAGGGGATTCCTACGAGCAGTACTTC	CASSSRTGDSYEQYF
TRBJ1-2	NA	TRBV6-1	few	TGTGCCAGCAGTCAGGGAAGGGATTCAGGGGGCTACACCTTC	CASSQGRDSGGYTF